This T cell receptor beta chain was captured by sequencing in a study of T cells in Graves' hyperthyroidism and ophthalmopathy. Study conclusions and caveats: A model of 13 V-J pairs discriminated ophthalmopathy from stable hyperthyroidism. The majority of expanded thyroid clonotypes above 0.001 also appeared in blood.

This clonotype was seen repeatedly, ten times or more. As yet, its antigen is unknown. Amplified TCR beta CDR3 regions came from RNA transcripts. The TCR CDR3 was amplified in a first-round RT-PCR using the HTBI primer set. TCRdb reanalysed the multiplex PCR reads using MiXCR and keeps one entry per CDR3 protein. Of about 500,000 distinct CDR3 sequences detected, around 16% appear once; the ten largest clones hold over 25%. CDR1 is MDHEN, CDR2 SYDVKM, per germline. CDR3 size: 13 residues. With 10 bases removed from V and 1 base from J, the gap between germline ends came to 12 bases. The rearrangement uses TRBV28 and TRBJ2-3, with D maybe TRBD2 (6 bases). Sample: blood. The receptor was derived from a woman aged 25 to 39 with Graves' ophthalmopathy. The CDR3 protein is CAKIKRGTDTQYF. CDR3 DNA: TGTGCCAAGATCAAGCGGGGCACAGATACGCAGTATTTT.